The 5 T cell receptor beta chains below come from one sample, sequenced in a study of early T cells in non-severe SARS-CoV-2 infection. TCRdb analysed the 5' RACE reads with MiXCR anew, one entry per CDR3 protein. This sample has around 71,000 distinct CDR3 sequences, with roughly 10% found just once. Specimen: whole blood, collected at baseline. These receptors were taken from an adult who was a healthcare worker with PCR-confirmed SARS-CoV-2 infection or an uninfected control (not recorded which).

This clonotype came up many times. This chain links TRBV6-6 with TRBJ1-4, with unresolved D. The CDR3 runs to 12 residues. Trimming cost V 5 bases and J 13 bases, with 14 bases left between them. CDR1 MNHNY and CDR2 SVGAGI come from the germline V gene (reference sequence). The CDR3 region is CASSPSARVLFF. CDR3 coding DNA: TGTGCCAGCAGTCCCAGCGCAAGGGTACTGTTTTTT.

This clonotype came up a few times. The chain couples TRBV6-1 to TRBJ2-2; D is perhaps TRBD1 or TRBD2 (5 bases each). The CDR3 spans 14 residues. From germline, CDR1 is MNHNS and CDR2 SASEGT. V gave up 6 bases and J gave up 3 bases, with 11 bases separating them. CDR3 sequence (DNA): TGTGCCAGCAGCCCAGGGAGCGACACCGGGGAGCTGTTTTTT. Its translation is CASSPGSDTGELFF.

At least ten counts were recorded for this clonotype. The genes are TRBV11-3 and TRBJ2-1, with D unclear. V lost 5 bases and J lost 4, with 6 bases in between. The CDR3 runs to 12 residues. The germline V gene has CDR1 SGHNT and CDR2 YENEEA. DNA of the CDR3: TGTGCCAGCAGCCAGGTTTACAATGAGCAGTTCTTC. It codes for CASSQVYNEQFF. The complete variable domain, with remaining parts taken from reference TRBV11-3 and TRBJ2-1, reads EAGVVQSPRYKIIEKKQPVAFWCNPISGHNTLYWYLQNLGQGPELLIRYENEEAVDDSQLPKDRFSAERLKGVDSTLKIQPAELGDSAVYLCASSQVYNEQFFGPGTRLTVL.

This clonotype was counted at least ten times. The chain links TRBV5-4 to TRBJ2-3; D ambiguous. The V gene's germline CDR1 is SGHNT and CDR2 YYREEE (reference sequence). Trimming pared 0 bases from V and 4 bases from J, leaving 3 bases between. The CDR3 contains 12 residues. CDR3: CASSLEPDTQYF. As DNA, the CDR3 is TGTGCCAGCAGCTTGGAGCCAGATACGCAGTATTTT.

The sample holds many counts of this clonotype. The V and J genes are TRBV27 and TRBJ1-1; 11 bases are a match to TRBD1. This CDR3 comprises 13 residues. J lost 7 bases, V lost 9 bases, and 7 bases had no gene match. In germline, CDR1 is MNHEY, CDR2 SMNVEV (reference sequence). The CDR3: CASSGTGGFEAFF. CDR3 DNA sequence: TGTGCCAGTTCCGGGACAGGGGGGTTTGAAGCTTTCTTT.